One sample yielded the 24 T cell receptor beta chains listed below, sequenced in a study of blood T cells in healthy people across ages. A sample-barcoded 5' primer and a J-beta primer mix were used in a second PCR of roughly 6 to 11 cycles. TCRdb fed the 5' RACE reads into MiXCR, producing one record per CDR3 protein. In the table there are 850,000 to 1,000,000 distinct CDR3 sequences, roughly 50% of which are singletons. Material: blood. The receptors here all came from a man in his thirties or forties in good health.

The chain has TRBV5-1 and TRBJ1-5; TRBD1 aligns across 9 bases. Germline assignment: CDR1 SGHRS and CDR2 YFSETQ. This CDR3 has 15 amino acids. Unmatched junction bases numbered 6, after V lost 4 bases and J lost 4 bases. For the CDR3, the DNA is TGCGCCAGCAGCGCCGGGACAGGGCAAAATCAGCCCCAGCATTTT. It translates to CASSAGTGQNQPQHF.

CDR3 protein: CASSFPGGVNEQFF. CDR3 DNA sequence: TGTGCCAGCAGCTTCCCAGGGGGCGTAAATGAGCAGTTCTTC. V gene TRBV7-9 combines with J gene TRBJ2-1, with TRBD1 matching 8 bases. The CDR3 extends over 14 amino acids. V lost 3 bases and J lost 7; bases outside the gene matches: 5. Germline V CDR1 and CDR2: SEHNR, FQNEAQ (reference sequence).

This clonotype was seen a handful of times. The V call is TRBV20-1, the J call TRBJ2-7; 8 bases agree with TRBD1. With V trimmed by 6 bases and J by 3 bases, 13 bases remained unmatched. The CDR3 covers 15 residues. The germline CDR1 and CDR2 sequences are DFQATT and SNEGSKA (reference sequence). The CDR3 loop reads CSALPLGQGNYEQYF. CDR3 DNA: TGCAGTGCCCTACCCCTAGGACAGGGTAACTACGAGCAGTACTTC.

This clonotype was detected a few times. The CDR3: CSAPTGDNEQFF. CDR3 coding DNA: TGCAGTGCACCGACAGGGGACAATGAGCAGTTCTTC. The V call is TRBV20-1, the J call TRBJ2-1; TRBD1 aligns across 8 bases. V dropped 6 bases and J dropped 5; count of bases not matched to a gene: 3. The CDR3 is 12 residues long. The germline V gene encodes CDR1 DFQATT and CDR2 SNEGSKA (reference sequence).

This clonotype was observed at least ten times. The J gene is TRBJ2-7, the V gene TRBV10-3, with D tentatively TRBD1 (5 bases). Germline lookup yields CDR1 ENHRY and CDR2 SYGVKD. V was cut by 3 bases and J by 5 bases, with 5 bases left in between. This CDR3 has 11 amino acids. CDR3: CAISDRDEQYF. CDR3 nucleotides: TGTGCCATCAGTGACAGGGACGAGCAGTACTTC.

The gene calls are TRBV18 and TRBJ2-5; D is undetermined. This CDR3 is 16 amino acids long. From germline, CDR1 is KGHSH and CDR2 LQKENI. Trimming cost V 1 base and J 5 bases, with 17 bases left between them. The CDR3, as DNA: TGTGCCAGCTCACCACTTTCGGGCGGAGCTTACGAGACCCAGTACTTC. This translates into CASSPLSGGAYETQYF.

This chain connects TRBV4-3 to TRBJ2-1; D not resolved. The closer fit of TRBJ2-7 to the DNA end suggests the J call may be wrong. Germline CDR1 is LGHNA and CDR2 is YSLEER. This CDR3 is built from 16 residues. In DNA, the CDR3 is TGCGCCAGCAGCCAAGATCGACGGGTGTCCTACAATGAGCAGTACTTC. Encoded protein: CASSQDRRVSYNEQYF.

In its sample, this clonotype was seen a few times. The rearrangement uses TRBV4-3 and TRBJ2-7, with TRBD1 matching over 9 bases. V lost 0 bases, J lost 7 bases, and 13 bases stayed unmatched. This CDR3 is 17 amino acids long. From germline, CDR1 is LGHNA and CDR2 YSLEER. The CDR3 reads CASSQDRFTGGFGEQYF. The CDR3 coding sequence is TGCGCCAGCAGCCAAGATCGTTTCACAGGGGGCTTCGGGGAGCAGTACTTC.

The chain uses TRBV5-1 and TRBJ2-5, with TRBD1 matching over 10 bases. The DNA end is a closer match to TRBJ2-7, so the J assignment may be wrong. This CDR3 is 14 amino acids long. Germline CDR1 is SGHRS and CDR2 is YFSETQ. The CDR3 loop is CASSGGTGDNEQYF. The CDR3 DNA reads TGCGCCAGCAGCGGTGGGACAGGGGACAACGAGCAGTACTTC.

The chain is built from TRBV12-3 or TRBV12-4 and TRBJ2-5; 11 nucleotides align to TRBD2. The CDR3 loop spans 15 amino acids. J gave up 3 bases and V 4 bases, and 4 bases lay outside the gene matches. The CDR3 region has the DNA TGTGCCAGCAGTTCCCGACTAGCGGGGAAAGAGACCCAGTACTTC. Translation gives CASSSRLAGKETQYF.

The CDR3 here is CSASSLSNQPQHF. CDR3 sequence (DNA): TGCAGTGCTAGTTCCCTTAGCAATCAGCCCCAGCATTTT. The chain carries TRBV20-1 and TRBJ1-5; D unclear. This CDR3 has 13 residues. The germline CDR1 and CDR2 sequences are DFQATT and SNEGSKA (reference sequence). The ends were cut back, 3 bases at V and 0 bases at J, with 6 bases in the middle.

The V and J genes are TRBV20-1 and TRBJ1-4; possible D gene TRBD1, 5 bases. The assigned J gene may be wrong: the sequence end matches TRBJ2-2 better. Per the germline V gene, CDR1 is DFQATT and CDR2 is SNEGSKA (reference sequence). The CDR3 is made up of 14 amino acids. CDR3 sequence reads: CSARDGAGKEELFF. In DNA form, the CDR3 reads TGCAGTGCTAGAGATGGGGCAGGGAAAGAGGAGCTGTTTTTT.

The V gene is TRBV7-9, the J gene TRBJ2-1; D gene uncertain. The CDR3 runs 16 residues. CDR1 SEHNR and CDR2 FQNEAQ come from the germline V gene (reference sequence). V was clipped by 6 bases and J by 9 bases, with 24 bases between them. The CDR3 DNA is TGTGCCAGCAGTCCTCAGCCAGAGACACCGGTGAGTGAGCAGTTCTTC. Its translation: CASSPQPETPVSEQFF.

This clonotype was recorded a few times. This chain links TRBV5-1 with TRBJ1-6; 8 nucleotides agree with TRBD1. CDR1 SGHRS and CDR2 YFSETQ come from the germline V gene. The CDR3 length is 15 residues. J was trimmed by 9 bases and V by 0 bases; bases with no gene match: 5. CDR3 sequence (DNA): TGCGCCAGCAGCTTGGCCGACAGGGGAACTTCACCCCTCCACTTT. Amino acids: CASSLADRGTSPLHF. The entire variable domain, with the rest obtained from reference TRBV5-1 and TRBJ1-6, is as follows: KAGVTQTPRYLIKTRGQQVTLSCSPISGHRSVSWYQQTPGQGLQFLFEYFSETQRNKGNFPGRFSGRQFSNSRSEMNVSTLELGDSALYLCASSLADRGTSPLHFGNGTRLTVT.

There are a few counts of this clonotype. CDR3 sequence (DNA): TGTGCCAGCAGTTACCGGCAGGGTGTTCCTAGTGGCTACACCTTC. As protein: CASSYRQGVPSGYTF. The V call is TRBV6-5, the J call TRBJ1-2; TRBD1 is a possible D gene (5 bases). V dropped 2 bases and J dropped 7 bases, with 17 bases sitting between them. Germline CDR1 reads MNHEY; CDR2 reads SVGAGI. This CDR3 is 15 amino acids long.

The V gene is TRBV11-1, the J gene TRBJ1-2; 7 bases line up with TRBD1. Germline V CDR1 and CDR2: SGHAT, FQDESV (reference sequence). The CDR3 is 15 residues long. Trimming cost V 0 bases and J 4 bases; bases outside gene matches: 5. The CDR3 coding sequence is TGTGCCAGCAGCTTAGCTCCGGGACAGATCTATGGCTACACCTTC. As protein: CASSLAPGQIYGYTF.

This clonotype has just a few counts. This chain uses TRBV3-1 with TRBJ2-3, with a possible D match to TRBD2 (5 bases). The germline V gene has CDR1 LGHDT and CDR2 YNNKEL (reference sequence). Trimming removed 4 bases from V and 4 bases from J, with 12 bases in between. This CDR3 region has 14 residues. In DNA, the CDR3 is TGTGCCAGCAGCCCTCGGCTAGCTCCAGATACGCAGTATTTT. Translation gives CASSPRLAPDTQYF.

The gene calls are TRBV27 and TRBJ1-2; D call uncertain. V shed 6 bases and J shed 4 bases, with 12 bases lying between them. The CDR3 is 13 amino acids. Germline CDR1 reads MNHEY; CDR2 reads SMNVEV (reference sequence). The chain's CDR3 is CASSPTEGYGYTF. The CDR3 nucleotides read TGTGCCAGCAGCCCGACGGAGGGCTATGGCTACACCTTC.

CDR3 protein: CASSRTGASNQPQHF. The CDR3 DNA is TGCGCCAGCAGCCGGACAGGGGCGAGCAATCAGCCCCAGCATTTT. The chain recombines TRBV5-1 with TRBJ1-5; 9 bases are a match to TRBD1. This CDR3 is 15 amino acids long. The germline gives CDR1 SGHRS, CDR2 YFSETQ. The trim removed 4 bases at V and 1 base at J, leaving 3 bases unmatched.

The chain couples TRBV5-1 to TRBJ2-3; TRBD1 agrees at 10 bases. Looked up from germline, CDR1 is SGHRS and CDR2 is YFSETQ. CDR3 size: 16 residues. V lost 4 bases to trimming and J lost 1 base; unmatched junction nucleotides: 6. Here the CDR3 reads CASSDPGTGGTDTQYF. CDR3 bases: TGCGCCAGCAGCGACCCCGGGACAGGGGGCACAGATACGCAGTATTTT.

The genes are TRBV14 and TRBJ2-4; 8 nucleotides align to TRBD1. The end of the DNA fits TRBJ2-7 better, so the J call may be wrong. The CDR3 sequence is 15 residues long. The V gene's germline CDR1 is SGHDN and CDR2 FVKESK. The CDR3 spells CASSHGQGYTYEQYF. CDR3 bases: TGTGCCAGCAGCCACGGACAGGGATACACCTACGAGCAGTACTTC.

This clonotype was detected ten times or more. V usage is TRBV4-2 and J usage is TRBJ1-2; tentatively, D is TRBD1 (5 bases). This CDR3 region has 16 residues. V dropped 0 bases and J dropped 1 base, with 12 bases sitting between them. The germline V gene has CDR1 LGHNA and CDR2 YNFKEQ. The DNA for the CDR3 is TGTGCCAGCAGCCAAGACTCCACAGGAATTAACTATGGCTACACCTTC. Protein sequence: CASSQDSTGINYGYTF.

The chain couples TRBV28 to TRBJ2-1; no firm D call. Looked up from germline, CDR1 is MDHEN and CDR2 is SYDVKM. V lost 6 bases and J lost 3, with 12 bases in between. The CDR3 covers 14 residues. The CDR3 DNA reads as TGTGCCAGCAGAGCATCTGCTGACTACAATGAGCAGTTCTTC. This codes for CASRASADYNEQFF.

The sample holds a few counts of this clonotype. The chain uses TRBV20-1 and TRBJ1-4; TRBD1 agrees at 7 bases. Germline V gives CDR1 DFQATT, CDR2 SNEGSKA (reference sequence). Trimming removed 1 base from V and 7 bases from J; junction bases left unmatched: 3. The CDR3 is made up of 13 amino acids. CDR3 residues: CSARGQGSEKLFF. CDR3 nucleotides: TGCAGTGCTAGAGGACAGGGTTCTGAAAAACTGTTTTTT.